The source of this T cell receptor (beta chain) is a study of T cells in localized non-small cell lung cancer. Overall study findings and caveats: Higher T cell density in the blood was associated with longer overall survival, whereas higher adjacent-lung clonality associated with shorter survival. Median detection of top 100 tumor clones in adjacent lung was around 59 clones.

V trimming: 5 bases; J trimming: 2 bases; junction bases outside the gene matches: 5. CDR1 is MNHEY, CDR2 SMNVEV, per germline (reference sequence). The CDR3 has 14 amino acids. Sequencing was performed with immunoSEQ multiplex PCR; in TCRdb, only in-frame clones are kept and a portion is missing. Counted here are about 23,000 clones, 80% to 90% occurring once; the ten biggest clones make up 0.9% to 1.4%. This clone occurred once. The antigen remains unidentified. This sample comprised peripheral blood, obtained before any cancer treatment. This sequence was found in a woman aged 35 to 70 with stage I lung adenocarcinoma. The chain carries TRBV27 and TRBJ2-7; TRBD1 aligns across 8 bases. For the CDR3, the DNA is TGTGCCAGCAGTGGACGACAGGGGCCCTACGAGCAGTACTTC. As protein: CASSGRQGPYEQYF.